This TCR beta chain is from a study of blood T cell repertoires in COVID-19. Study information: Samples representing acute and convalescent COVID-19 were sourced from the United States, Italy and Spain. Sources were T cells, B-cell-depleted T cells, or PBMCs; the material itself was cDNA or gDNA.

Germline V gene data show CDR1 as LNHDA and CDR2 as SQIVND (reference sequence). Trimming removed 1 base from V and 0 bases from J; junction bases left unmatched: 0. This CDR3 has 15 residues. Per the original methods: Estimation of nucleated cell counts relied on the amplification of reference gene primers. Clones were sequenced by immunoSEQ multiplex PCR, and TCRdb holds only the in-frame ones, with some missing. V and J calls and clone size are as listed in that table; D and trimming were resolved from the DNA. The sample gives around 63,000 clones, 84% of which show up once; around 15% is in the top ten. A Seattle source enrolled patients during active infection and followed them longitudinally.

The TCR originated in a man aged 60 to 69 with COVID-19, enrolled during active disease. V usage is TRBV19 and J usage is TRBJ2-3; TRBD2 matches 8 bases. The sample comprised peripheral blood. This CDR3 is CASSIASGSTDTQYF. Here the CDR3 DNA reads TGTGCCAGTAGTATAGCTAGCGGGAGCACAGATACGCAGTATTTT.